This TCR beta chain was retrieved from a study of blood T cell repertoires in COVID-19. This CDR3 contains 16 residues. Produced via immunoSEQ multiplex PCR; TCRdb's table is partial and in-frame only. The table records about 130,000 clones, just under 85% of them present only once. This study enrolled people aged 18 to 89 from around 26 US geographic areas. Recovered participants had two consecutive negative NP/OP PCR tests, healthcare professional clearance, or symptom resolution. The rearrangement uses TRBV21-1 and TRBJ2-7; the DNA was not compared with TRBD1, the D call given in the table. TRBV21-1 is reported as a pseudogene. The sequence was collected from a man in his forties or fifties who had recovered from COVID-19. Sequences were obtained from PBMCs or T cells enriched from blood (not recorded which). The CDR3 sequence is CASSSNQTDSSYEQYF. As DNA, the CDR3 is TGTGCCAGCAGCTCCAATCAGACCGACAGCTCCTACGAGCAGTACTTC.